This TCR beta chain was recovered during a study of cytomegalovirus exposure and HLA in healthy donors. Whole-study context: The 120 validation repertoires, a later analysis reported, used the same platform as the roughly 650 repertoires from the first cohort. Study-level results: High specificity and sensitivity for cytomegalovirus status were reported for the classifier. Under in vitro conditions, three CMV-associated chains were confirmed as specific for CMV antigens.

To note about this clone: The antigen remains undetermined.

Method: immunoSEQ multiplex PCR; TCRdb's copy keeps in-frame clones and lacks some. The sample contains some 200,000 clones, more than 65% of which appear only once. Sequenced: PBMCs. The clonotype originates from a woman under 30 in good health and CMV-seropositive.

CDR3 in amino acids: CASRFGDEQYF. CDR3 DNA sequence: TGTGCCAGCCGCTTCGGGGACGAGCAGTACTTC. V gene TRBV6-5 combines with J gene TRBJ2-7; the D gene is possibly TRBD2 (5 bases). The germline V and J ends were trimmed by 8 bases and 5 bases, with 10 bases remaining between them. Germline CDR1 reads MNHEY; CDR2 reads SVGAGI. The CDR3 extends over 11 amino acids.